This T cell receptor (beta chain) was documented in a study of blood T cell repertoires in COVID-19. Study overall: Italy, Spain and the United States were the sources of the convalescent and acute COVID-19 samples. Sources were T cells, B-cell-depleted T cells, or PBMCs; the material itself was cDNA or gDNA.

V was pared by 1 base and J by 5 bases, with 26 bases between. Germline CDR1 reads MDHEN; CDR2 reads SYDVKM. The CDR3 covers 19 residues. Repertoires were generated with immunoSEQ multiplex PCR, while TCRdb's copy carries only in-frame clones and drops some. The sample records about 360,000 clones, around 86% being singletons. Sequencing used peripheral blood. This receptor was taken from a human donor in a cohort sampled during active COVID-19. The chain joins TRBV28 to TRBJ1-2; the D gene is possibly TRBD1 (5 bases). This CDR3 reads CASSLLGTRHRVGGYGYTF. CDR3 nucleotides: TGTGCCAGCAGTTTATTGGGCACGAGGCATAGGGTGGGGGGTTATGGCTACACCTTC.